This paragraph covers one T cell receptor (beta chain) sequence. Its antigen is not known. This CDR3 is built from 14 residues. From germline, CDR1 is MRHNA and CDR2 SNTAGT. The V segment lost 5 bases and the J segment 9 bases; nucleotides outside the gene matches: 10. The source of the sample is a study of tumor-infiltrating lymphocytes in localized non-small cell lung cancer. Method: immunoSEQ multiplex PCR; TCRdb's copy keeps in-frame clones and lacks some. This table holds about 23,000 clones, approximately 71% found once. Study-wide results and limits: Available tissue quantity limited TCR sequencing to a patient subset. IM1 and IM2 tumors showed no difference in T-cell fraction.

This sequence joins TRBV6-4 and TRBJ2-1; TRBD2 matches at 7 bases. The clonotype comes from a human donor with non-small cell lung cancer. Sequencing input: lung tumor tissue. CDR3: CASSPGLTLSEQFF. In DNA form, the CDR3 reads TGTGCCAGCAGTCCGGGACTAACCCTCTCTGAGCAGTTCTTC.